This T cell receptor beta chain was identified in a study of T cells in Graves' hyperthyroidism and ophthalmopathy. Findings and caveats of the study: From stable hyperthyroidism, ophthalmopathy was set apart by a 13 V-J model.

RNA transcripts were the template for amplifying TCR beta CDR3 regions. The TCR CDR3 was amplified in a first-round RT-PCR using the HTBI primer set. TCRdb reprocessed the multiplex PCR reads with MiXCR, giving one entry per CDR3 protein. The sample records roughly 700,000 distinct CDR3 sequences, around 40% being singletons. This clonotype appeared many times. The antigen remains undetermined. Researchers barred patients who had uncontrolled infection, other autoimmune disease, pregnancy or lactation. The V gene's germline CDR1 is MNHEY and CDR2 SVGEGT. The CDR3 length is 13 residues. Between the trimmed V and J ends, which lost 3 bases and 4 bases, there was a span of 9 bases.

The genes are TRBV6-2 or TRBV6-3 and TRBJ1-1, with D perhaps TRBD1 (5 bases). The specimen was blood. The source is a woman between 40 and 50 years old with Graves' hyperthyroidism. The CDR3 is CASSYTGGTEAFF. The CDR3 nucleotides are TGTGCCAGCAGTTATACAGGCGGCACTGAAGCTTTCTTT.